This entry features one TCR beta chain sequence. Its antigen is not identified. This sample is part of a study of OX40 agonist ivuxolimab in advanced cancers. Samples of blood were obtained at baseline, on cycle 4 day 1, and on cycle 7 day 1. Study results and caveats: Low normalized T-cell clonal expansion also characterized some of the nonresponders. CD8+ T cells averaged more expanded clones than CD4+.

Generated by immunoSEQ multiplex PCR, the TCRdb table keeps only in-frame clones and is missing some. The top ten hold about a tenth of the sample, which has approximately 38,000 clones, over 80% seen once. Per germline, CDR1 SEHNR and CDR2 FQNEAQ (reference sequence). CDR3 length: 13 residues. V lost 6 bases to trimming and J lost 6 bases, with 12 bases between them. The V gene is TRBV7-9, the J gene TRBJ2-1; D gene ambiguous. This sequence originates from an adult with an advanced solid tumor such as melanoma, head and neck, liver or kidney cancer. Sequences were derived from CD4+ or CD8+ T cells sorted from blood, sampled in a trial of the OX40 agonist ivuxolimab. CDR3: CASSPRTGNEQFF. DNA of the CDR3: TGTGCCAGCAGTCCTCGGACGGGCAATGAGCAGTTCTTC.